One and the same sample provided the 22 T cell receptor beta chains below, sequenced in a study of blood T cell repertoires in COVID-19 (TCRdb year 2020). The method behind the library was the immunoSEQ multiplex PCR assay. In TCRdb, the immuneACCESS table is reduced to in-frame sequences with V and J assigned. These tables do not hold every clone; where another copy was compared, an unresolved V gene accounts for under half, and the others remain unexplained. Within this sample are tens of thousands of clones, with 85% to 90% of them counted one time only. In total, the top ten clones hold 5.2% of the sample. Material: peripheral blood. These receptors were collected from a man in his fifties with active COVID-19.

The genes are TRBV11-1 and TRBJ1-2, with 8 bases matching TRBD1. The V gene's germline CDR1 is SGHAT and CDR2 FQDESV (reference sequence). This CDR3 has 12 amino acids. Trimming at V came to 5 bases and at J to 7 bases, leaving 3 bases not matched to a gene. The CDR3 region is CASSATGVGYTF. In nucleotides, the CDR3 is TGTGCCAGCAGCGCGACAGGGGTTGGCTACACCTTC.

This clone was recorded only once. This rearrangement joins TRBV5-1 to TRBJ2-5; no clear D. The germline V and J ends were trimmed by 4 bases and 1 base, with 8 bases remaining between them. Germline CDR1 and CDR2: SGHRS and YFSETQ. The length of the CDR3 is 13 residues. For the CDR3, the DNA is TGCGCCAGCAGCCTACAGAGCCAAGAGACCCAGTACTTC. It encodes CASSLQSQETQYF.

This clone was seen a single time. J is TRBJ2-1 and V is TRBV15; D is possibly TRBD2 (6 bases). The germline V and J ends were trimmed by 0 bases and 11 bases, with 8 bases remaining between them. Germline CDR1 is LNHNV and CDR2 is YYDKDF (reference sequence). The CDR3 covers 12 residues. The CDR3 DNA reads TGTGCCACCAGCAGAGATCGGGGGAAGCAGTTCTTC. It codes for CATSRDRGKQFF.

This sequence joins TRBV24-1 and TRBJ2-5, with 8 positions matching TRBD2. V dropped 11 bases and J dropped 4; count of bases not matched to a gene: 8. This CDR3 is 13 amino acids long. Germline V lookup: CDR1 KGHDR, CDR2 SFDVKD. The CDR3 is CAIGAGGGETQYF. In DNA, the CDR3 is TGTGCCATCGGGGCGGGAGGAGGAGAGACCCAGTACTTC.

The chain combines TRBV7-3 with TRBJ2-1; 11 bases align to TRBD2. CDR1 and CDR2 from the germline V gene are SGHTA and FQGTGA. The CDR3 consists of 15 residues. The V gene end was trimmed by 6 bases and the J gene end by 8 bases; junction bases not matched to a gene: 9. The CDR3 sequence: CASRHTSGSFDEQFF. As DNA, the CDR3 is TGTGCCAGCAGACATACTAGCGGGAGTTTCGATGAGCAGTTCTTC.

The rearrangement uses TRBV3-1 (or the pseudogene TRBV3-2) and TRBJ2-7, with D possibly matching TRBD2 (6 bases). Germline values: CDR1 LGHDT, CDR2 YNNKEL (reference sequence). V was trimmed by 4 bases and J by 0 bases, leaving 13 bases between them. The CDR3 has 15 amino acids. CDR3 sequence: CASSLVGLRSYEQYF. CDR3 coding DNA: TGTGCCAGCAGCCTTGTGGGACTTCGCTCCTACGAGCAGTACTTC.

This clone appeared a single time. The CDR3 nucleotides read TGTGCCAGCAGCAGGGACTTTAACACCGGGGAGCTGTTTTTT. This codes for CASSRDFNTGELFF. The V gene is TRBV7-9, the J gene TRBJ2-2; weak D call: TRBD2 (6 bases). V was pared by 5 bases and J by 2 bases, with 9 bases between. The CDR3 is made up of 14 amino acids. The germline CDR1 and CDR2 sequences are SEHNR and FQNEAQ (reference sequence).

This chain connects TRBV5-6 to TRBJ1-6; D uncertain. The CDR3 spans 16 residues. V lost 1 base and J lost 5, with 13 bases in between. The germline gives CDR1 SGHDT, CDR2 YYEEEE. The DNA for the CDR3 is TGTGCCAGCAGCTTGCGGTCCGGGTACGATAATTCACCCCTCCACTTT. Its translation is CASSLRSGYDNSPLHF.

The gene calls are TRBV4-3 and TRBJ1-1, with TRBD1 matching 7 bases. This CDR3 has 13 residues. Looked up from germline, CDR1 is LGHNA and CDR2 is YSLEER. V shed 1 base and J 11 bases; nucleotides not matched to a gene: 7. The CDR3 region has the DNA TGCGCCAGCAGCCAAGTGGTGGCAGGGGGGGCTTTCTTT. Its translation is CASSQVVAGGAFF.

The chain carries TRBV18 and TRBJ1-1, with a tentative D call TRBD1 (6 bases). Per germline, CDR1 KGHSH and CDR2 LQKENI. V lost 0 bases to trimming and J lost 9 bases, with 14 bases between them. There are 14 residues in the CDR3. The CDR3 is CASSPPGQPIKAFF. The CDR3 DNA reads TGTGCCAGCTCACCACCGGGACAACCCATAAAAGCTTTCTTT.

The J gene is TRBJ1-1, the V gene TRBV5-6; maybe TRBD1 (5 bases). The CDR3 sequence is 13 residues long. V lost 0 bases to trimming and J lost 4 bases, with 7 bases between them. Germline CDR1 reads SGHDT; CDR2 reads YYEEEE. CDR3 nucleotide sequence: TGTGCCAGCAGCTTGGAAAGGGGCACTGAAGCTTTCTTT. Amino acids: CASSLERGTEAFF.

This clone was seen once. This chain uses TRBV7-2 with TRBJ1-5; D is perhaps TRBD1 (5 bases). Trimming stripped 6 bases from V and 4 bases from J, with 16 bases between. This CDR3 spans 15 amino acids. Germline assignment: CDR1 SGHTA and CDR2 FQGNSA. CDR3 region: CASSIAGRQNQPQHF. The CDR3 DNA follows: TGTGCCAGCAGTATAGCGGGGCGGCAGAATCAGCCCCAGCATTTT.

The chain uses TRBV19 and TRBJ1-1, with 9 positions matching TRBD1. Germline loops: CDR1 LNHDA, CDR2 SQIVND (reference sequence). The CDR3 is made up of 15 amino acids. With 5 bases clipped from V and 0 bases from J, the junction kept 4 bases outside the gene matches. The CDR3 nucleotides read TGTGCCAGTAGTGTACAGGGGGCGCTGAACACTGAAGCTTTCTTT. Translating it yields CASSVQGALNTEAFF.

The chain uses TRBV18 and TRBJ2-4; 9 bases match TRBD2. The CDR3 has 15 amino acids. J lost 9 bases, V lost 3 bases, and 9 bases had no gene match. CDR1 is KGHSH and CDR2 is LQKENI in the germline V gene. This CDR3 reads CASSPSFAGGGIQYF. Here the CDR3 DNA reads TGTGCCAGCTCACCCTCGTTCGCGGGAGGGGGCATTCAGTACTTC. The complete variable domain, with remaining parts taken from reference TRBV18 and TRBJ2-4, reads NAGVMQNPRHLVRRRGQEARLRCSPMKGHSHVYWYRQLPEEGLKFMVYLQKENIIDESGMPKERFSAEFPKEGPSILRIQQVVRGDSAAYFCASSPSFAGGGIQYFGAGTRLSVL.

This chain uses TRBV28 with TRBJ2-3, with D possibly matching TRBD2 (7 bases). The CDR3 contains 15 residues. From germline, CDR1 is MDHEN and CDR2 SYDVKM. V was pared by 6 bases and J by 2 bases, with 15 bases between. This CDR3 is CASRGGQGHTDTQYF. CDR3 DNA: TGTGCCAGCAGGGGGGGGCAGGGACACACAGATACGCAGTATTTT.

V usage is TRBV7-9 and J usage is TRBJ1-1; 8 bases align to TRBD1. Germline loops: CDR1 SEHNR, CDR2 FQNEAQ (reference sequence). The CDR3 consists of 16 residues. With 6 bases clipped from V and 1 base from J, the junction kept 10 bases outside the gene matches. DNA for the CDR3: TGTGCCAGCAGACCAAGGACAGGGCATGGGAACACTGAAGCTTTCTTT. It is translated as CASRPRTGHGNTEAFF.

The CDR3 nucleotides read TGTGCCAGCAGCCATGGACAGGGATCCTACGAGCAGTACTTC. The encoded protein is CASSHGQGSYEQYF. This chain connects TRBV6-5 to TRBJ2-7; 8 bases map to TRBD1. Germline CDR1 MNHEY, CDR2 SVGAGI. Germline trimming cut 6 bases from V and 1 base from J; bases unmatched to any gene: 5. The length of the CDR3 is 14 residues.

J is TRBJ2-3 and V is TRBV24-1; D uncertain. Germline V gene sequence: CDR1 KGHDR, CDR2 SFDVKD. The CDR3 is 14 residues long. V was cut by 3 bases and J by 6 bases, with 12 bases left in between. The CDR3 DNA reads as TGTGCCACCAGTGATCCTCAATTCTATGATACGCAGTATTTT. It codes for CATSDPQFYDTQYF.

The chain joins TRBV7-3 to TRBJ2-1, with a weak D call TRBD2 (6 bases). This CDR3 comprises 16 residues. Germline values: CDR1 SGHTA, CDR2 FQGTGA. Trimming removed 2 bases at V and 0 bases at J, with 11 bases between. The CDR3 coding sequence is TGTGCCAGCAGCTTAGTTGGCGGGATCTCCTACAATGAGCAGTTCTTC. Translated: CASSLVGGISYNEQFF.

CDR3 sequence (DNA): TGTGCCACGAGGACAGGGAATCAGCCCCAGCATTTT. It specifies CATRTGNQPQHF. This chain connects TRBV10-3 to TRBJ1-5; 8 bases are a match to TRBD1. Germline V lookup: CDR1 ENHRY, CDR2 SYGVKD. The CDR3 contains 12 residues. J gave up 4 bases and V 10 bases, and 3 bases lay outside the gene matches.

As for this clone: In the same sample, other DNA sequences code for this CDR3. The rearrangement links TRBV6-5 to TRBJ1-2, with a tentative D call TRBD1 (6 bases). Trimming left V 8 bases short and J 5 bases short, with 9 bases between. This CDR3 spans 11 amino acids. The germline V gene has CDR1 MNHEY and CDR2 SVGAGI. DNA of the CDR3: TGTGCCAGCTCCACAGGGTATGGCTACACCTTC. Its protein is CASSTGYGYTF.

V usage is TRBV7-6 and J usage is TRBJ2-1, with TRBD2 matching over 8 bases. V lost 1 base to trimming and J lost 4 bases; unmatched junction nucleotides: 3. Germline CDR1 and CDR2: SGHVS and FNYEAQ. This CDR3 is built from 15 residues. CDR3 DNA: TGTGCCAGCAGCTTAGAAGCGGGAGAGTACAATGAGCAGTTCTTC. This translates into CASSLEAGEYNEQFF.